This TCR beta chain was profiled in a study of Graves' ophthalmopathy and Graves' hyperthyroidism (dated by TCRdb to between 2017 and 2018). A note on the overall study: Peripheral blood was collected before any treatment was given, at the time of initial diagnosis. To tell Graves' ophthalmopathy apart from Graves' hyperthyroidism, and to predict which patients would progress to ophthalmopathy, the study relied on TCR beta repertoire signatures. In total, some 130 blood samples were TCR-sequenced: 43 ophthalmopathy, under 80 hyperthyroidism and 17 hyperthyroidism-to-ophthalmopathy patients. To explore V-J signatures that separate ophthalmopathy from hyperthyroidism, a discovery set of more than 95 patients was enrolled, consisting of 43 with ophthalmopathy and roughly 60 with stable hyperthyroidism. An independent validation cohort comprised 18 to 20 hyperthyroidism patients and 15 to 17 patients who later progressed from hyperthyroidism to ophthalmopathy. In 6 or 7 hyperthyroidism patients, T-cell repertoires of thyroid tissue and blood were compared. Following sampling, methimazole starting at 30 mg daily was administered to hyperthyroidism patients, and high-dose intravenous methylprednisolone was administered to ophthalmopathy patients.

Notes on this clonotype: Its antigen is currently not known. A much bigger clone sits one base away, suggesting this may be a read error. No conserved phenylalanine or tryptophan ends this CDR3, so it is likely a read error.

The CDR3 has 15 amino acids, counting both end residues. Kept here is only the CDR3 DNA, which spans 45 bases and is read in frame from base 1. V sheds 5 bases and J sheds 4 bases, leaving 17 bases between their ends. Based on the germline V gene (reference sequence), the CDR1 and CDR2 sequences are LNHDA and SQIVND. The full study reports these points: In cross-validation, the 13-signature model distinguished ophthalmopathy from stable hyperthyroidism with just over 85% sensitivity and over 81% specificity, while in the test set the corresponding values were 80% and 75%. No statistical method was used to predetermine the sample size, and group allocation was not hidden from the investigators. Among expanded thyroid clonotypes with frequency above 0.001, most also showed up in blood, which suggests that blood repertoires may reflect the thyroid immune response. In validation, the model predicted ophthalmopathy progression with roughly 68% sensitivity and approximately 72% specificity; roughly 11 predicted patients were CT-confirmed with GO in a median of around 6.5 months.

Ophthalmopathy patients were characterized by moderately to severely active disease, a Clinical Activity Score of at least 3, a NOSPECS grade of at least 4, and a disease duration under 3 months. Patients were excluded if they had other autoimmune diseases, uncontrolled infections, pregnancy or lactation. Clinical symptoms, serum thyroxine, TRAb, thyroid ultrasound and orbital computed tomography formed the basis of the diagnosis. PBMCs were isolated from 8 to 10 ml of fresh peripheral blood by Ficoll-Paque density gradient centrifugation. Total RNA was extracted with Trizol reagent and quality-checked on an Agilent 2100 Bioanalyzer. TCR beta CDR3 regions were amplified from RNA transcripts for repertoire sequencing. The first round was an RT-PCR using HTBI primers with the Qiagen OneStep RT-PCR kit, and this first round was followed by a second-round multiplex PCR, then size selection and purification. Sequencing of the libraries was carried out on an Illumina HiSeq2000 in paired-end mode with 100 bp reads. The original methods were these. Reads were processed with SOAPnuke, discarding reads with adapters, uncalled bases, mean Phred below 15, or no exact constant-primer or identifier match. COPE v1.2.5 was used to merge the high-quality paired reads. Unique nucleotide sequences were defined as clonotypes and aligned to IMGT TRB V, D and J references using MiTCR v1.1. Analysis was restricted to V-J combinations with a frequency above 0.0001, which covered roughly 99% of repertoires. For each V-J combination, a TCR clonal expansion and chaos score was defined as F50 clonal expansion divided by the chaos observed in the TCRdist matrix. Welch's t-statistics and random forest were used to narrow the features down to 10 to 15 V-J combinations, which were then fed into a naive Bayes classifier. The Morisita-Horn index was used to measure how similar the thyroid and blood repertoires were. Starting from the raw public reads, TCRdb applied fastp trimming at Q25, assembled clones with MiXCR and retained in-frame beta chains. Each entry is one CDR3 protein sequence, shown with its most common DNA and genes. The V and J calls reflect TCRdb's pipeline rather than the authors' work. The sample has roughly 700,000 distinct CDR3 sequences on record, roughly 40% of them singletons. Together, the top ten hold about 40% of the sample.

Sequencing was carried out using peripheral blood. The chain is made from TRBV19 and TRBJ1-1; a tentative D call is TRBD1 (6 bases match). This TCR came from an adult man with Graves' ophthalmopathy. The DNA sequence is given as TGTGCCAGTAGTCCCCCATCAGACAGGACCACTGAAGCTTTCCTT. The translation is CASSPPSDRTTEAFL.